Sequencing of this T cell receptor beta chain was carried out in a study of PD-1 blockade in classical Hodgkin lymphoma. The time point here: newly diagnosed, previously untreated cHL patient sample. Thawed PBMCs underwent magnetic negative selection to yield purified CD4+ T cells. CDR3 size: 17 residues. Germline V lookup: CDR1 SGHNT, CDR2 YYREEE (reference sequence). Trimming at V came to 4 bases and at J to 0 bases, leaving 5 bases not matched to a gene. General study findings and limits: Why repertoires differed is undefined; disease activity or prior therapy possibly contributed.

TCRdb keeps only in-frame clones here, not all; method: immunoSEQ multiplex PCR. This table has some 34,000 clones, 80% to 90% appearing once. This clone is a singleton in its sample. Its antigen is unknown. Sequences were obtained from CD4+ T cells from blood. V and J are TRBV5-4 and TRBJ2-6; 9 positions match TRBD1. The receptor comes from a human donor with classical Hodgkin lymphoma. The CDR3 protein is CASSTGQGPSGANVLTF. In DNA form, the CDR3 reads TGTGCCAGCAGCACGGGACAGGGACCCTCTGGGGCCAACGTCCTGACTTTC. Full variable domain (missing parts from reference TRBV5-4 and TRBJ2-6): ETGVTQSPTHLIKTRGQQVTLRCSSQSGHNTVSWYQQALGQGPQFIFQYYREEENGRGNFPPRFSGLQFPNYSSELNVNALELDDSALYLCASSTGQGPSGANVLTFGAGSRLTVL.